This T cell receptor (beta chain) was found in a study of response to subunit inactivated influenza vaccine. General study findings and limits: The authors put forward the suggestion that each seasonal influenza vaccination may bring in only a limited number of new T cells.

Concerning this clonotype: Its specificity is not known.

Germline V gene sequence: CDR1 SGHVS, CDR2 FNYEAQ. The CDR3 loop spans 15 amino acids. Between the trimmed V and J ends, which lost 1 base and 0 bases, there was a span of 8 bases. TCRdb reanalysed the RT-PCR reads using MiXCR and keeps one entry per CDR3 protein. In the table there are roughly 520,000 distinct CDR3 sequences, about 25% of which are singletons. This clonotype was sampled from a man in his fifties who received an inactivated influenza vaccine. The material was CD4+ T cells sorted from PBMCs, obtained 4 to 6 days after vaccination. V is TRBV7-6 and J is TRBJ2-3; D remains unclear. The CDR3: CASSLGLSSTDTQYF. CDR3 bases: TGTGCCAGCAGCTTAGGACTTTCTAGCACAGATACGCAGTATTTT. The variable domain in full, completed from reference TRBV7-6 and TRBJ2-3, reads GAGVSQSPRYKVTKRGQDVALRCDPISGHVSLYWYRQALGQGPEFLTYFNYEAQQDKSGLPNDRFSAERPEGSISTLTIQRTEQRDSAMYRCASSLGLSSTDTQYFGPGTRLTVL.